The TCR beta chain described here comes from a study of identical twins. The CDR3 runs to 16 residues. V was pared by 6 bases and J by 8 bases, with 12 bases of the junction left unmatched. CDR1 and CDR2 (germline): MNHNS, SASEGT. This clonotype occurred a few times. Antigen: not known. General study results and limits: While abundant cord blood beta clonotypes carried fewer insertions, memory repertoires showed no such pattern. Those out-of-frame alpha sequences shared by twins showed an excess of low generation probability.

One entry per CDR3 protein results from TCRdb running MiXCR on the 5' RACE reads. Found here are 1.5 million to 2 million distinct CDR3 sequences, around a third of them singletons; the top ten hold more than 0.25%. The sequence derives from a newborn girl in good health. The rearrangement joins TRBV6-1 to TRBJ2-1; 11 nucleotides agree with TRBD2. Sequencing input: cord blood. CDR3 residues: CASRKLTSGISYEQFF. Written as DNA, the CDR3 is TGTGCCAGCAGGAAGTTGACTAGCGGGATCTCGTATGAGCAGTTCTTC.